This TCR beta chain was sequenced during a study of blood T cell repertoires in COVID-19. From germline, CDR1 is MNHEY and CDR2 SMNVEV (reference sequence). This CDR3 has 18 amino acids. Trimming stripped 6 bases from V and 1 base from J, with 21 bases between. Clones were read by immunoSEQ multiplex PCR, and TCRdb kept only the in-frame ones, dropping some. The sample holds 36,000 or so clones, 90% seen once. Sequenced material: peripheral blood. The TCR sequence derives from a human donor in a cohort sampled during active COVID-19. V is TRBV27 and J is TRBJ2-2; D gene unclear. The CDR3 DNA follows: TGTGCCAGCAGAACCTCCCTGGGCAGATACAAGAACACCGGGGAGCTGTTTTTT. This sequence encodes CASRTSLGRYKNTGELFF.